This T cell receptor beta chain is drawn from a study of siplizumab effects on memory and regulatory T cells. This table comes from immunoSEQ multiplex PCR, and its TCRdb copy is limited to in-frame clones, with some not included. The sample contains roughly 120,000 clones, roughly 92% of which appear only once. As concerns this clone: No antigen is known for it.

Germline lookup yields CDR1 WSHSY and CDR2 SAAADI. Germline trimming cut 2 bases from V and 7 bases from J; bases unmatched to any gene: 10. This CDR3 is built from 17 residues. Study results and limitations: To unstimulated subsets, only a minor fraction of alloreactive clones could be mapped.

This sequence originates from a human donor in good health. The sequencing sample was made of CD4+ T cells sorted from blood. The V and J genes are TRBV10-2 and TRBJ2-7; TRBD2 agrees at 14 bases. CDR3 in DNA: TGCGCCAGCAGTGAGCGCCTGGGGACTAGCGGGAGAGGGGAGCAGTACTTC. Translating gives CASSERLGTSGRGEQYF.